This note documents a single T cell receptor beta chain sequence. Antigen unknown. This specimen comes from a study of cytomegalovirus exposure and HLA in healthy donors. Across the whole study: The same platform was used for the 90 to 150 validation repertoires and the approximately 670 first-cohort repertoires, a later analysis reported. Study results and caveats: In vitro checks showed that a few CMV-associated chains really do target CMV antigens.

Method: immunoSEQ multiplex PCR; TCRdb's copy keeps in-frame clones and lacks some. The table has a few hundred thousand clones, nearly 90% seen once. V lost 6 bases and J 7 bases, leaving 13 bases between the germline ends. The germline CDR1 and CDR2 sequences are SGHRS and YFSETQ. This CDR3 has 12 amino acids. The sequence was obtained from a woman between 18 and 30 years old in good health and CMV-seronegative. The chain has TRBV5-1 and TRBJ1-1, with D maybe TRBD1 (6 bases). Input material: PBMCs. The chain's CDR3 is CASTLTGSEAFF. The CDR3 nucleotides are TGCGCCAGCACCTTAACAGGGAGTGAAGCTTTCTTT.